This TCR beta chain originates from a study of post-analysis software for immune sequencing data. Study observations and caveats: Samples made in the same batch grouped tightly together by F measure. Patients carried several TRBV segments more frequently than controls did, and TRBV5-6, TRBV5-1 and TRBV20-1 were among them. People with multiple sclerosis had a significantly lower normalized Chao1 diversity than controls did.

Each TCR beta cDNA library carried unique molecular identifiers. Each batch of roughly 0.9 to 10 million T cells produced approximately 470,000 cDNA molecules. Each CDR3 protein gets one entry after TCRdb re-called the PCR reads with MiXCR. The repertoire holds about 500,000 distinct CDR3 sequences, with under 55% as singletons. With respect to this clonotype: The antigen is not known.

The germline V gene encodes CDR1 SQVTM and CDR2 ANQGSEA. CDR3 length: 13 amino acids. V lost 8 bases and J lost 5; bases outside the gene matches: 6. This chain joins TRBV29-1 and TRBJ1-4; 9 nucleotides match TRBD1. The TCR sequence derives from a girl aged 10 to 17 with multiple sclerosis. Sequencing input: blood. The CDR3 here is CSPGTGRNEKLFF. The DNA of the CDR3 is TGCAGCCCTGGGACAGGGCGGAATGAAAAACTGTTTTTT.